This T cell receptor beta chain was found in a study of identical twins. TCRdb recomputed calls from the 5' RACE reads with MiXCR, one row per CDR3 protein. The data show approximately 890,000 distinct CDR3 sequences, around 12% seen once. Whole-study results and caveats: Memory repertoires lacked the insertion deficit that abundant cord blood beta clonotypes showed. Potential partial confounding of zero-insertion analyses by invariant MAIT and iNKT cells was noted. Conclusions were based on cross-sectional statistical analysis, without following the same donors.

This clonotype turned up a few times. What it binds is unknown. V was cut by 11 bases and J by 7 bases, with 18 bases left in between. The length of the CDR3 is 13 residues. The V gene's germline CDR1 is SNHLY and CDR2 FYNNEI. The same specimen was also included in a second study, on yellow fever vaccine responses in identical twins.

Material for sequencing was PBMCs. J is TRBJ1-5 and V is TRBV2; D gene ambiguous. The TCR was taken from a woman younger than 30 in good health. The CDR3 nucleotides are TGTGCCGGAGGTGAGGGATGGCGCCAGCCCCAGCATTTT. Protein product: CAGGEGWRQPQHF.